The sequence of this TCR beta chain was determined in a study of T cells after yellow fever vaccination. Findings and limits, study-wide: Contamination of FACS-sorted repertoires by abundant clonotypes from the bulk population could occur.

5'RACE template switching produced TCR cDNA carrying a universal primer site and UMIs. TCRdb reprocessed the 5' RACE reads with MiXCR, giving one entry per CDR3 protein. The sample consists of under 300,000 distinct CDR3 sequences, 10% to 15% of them appearing once. Trimming removed 2 bases from V and 7 bases from J, with 9 bases in between. The CDR3 has 12 residues. The V gene's germline CDR1 is LGHDT and CDR2 YNNKEL (reference sequence). Comments on this clonotype: Its specificity is not known.

The TCR originated in a man aged 25-45 years who received the YFV17D yellow fever vaccine. The chain is built from TRBV3-1 and TRBJ2-7; possible D gene TRBD1, 6 bases. The sample consisted of CD4+ T cells sorted from PBMCs, taken 45 days after the yellow fever booster vaccination. This CDR3 reads CASSQRGWEQYF. CDR3 nucleotide sequence: TGTGCCAGCAGCCAAAGGGGGTGGGAGCAGTACTTC.